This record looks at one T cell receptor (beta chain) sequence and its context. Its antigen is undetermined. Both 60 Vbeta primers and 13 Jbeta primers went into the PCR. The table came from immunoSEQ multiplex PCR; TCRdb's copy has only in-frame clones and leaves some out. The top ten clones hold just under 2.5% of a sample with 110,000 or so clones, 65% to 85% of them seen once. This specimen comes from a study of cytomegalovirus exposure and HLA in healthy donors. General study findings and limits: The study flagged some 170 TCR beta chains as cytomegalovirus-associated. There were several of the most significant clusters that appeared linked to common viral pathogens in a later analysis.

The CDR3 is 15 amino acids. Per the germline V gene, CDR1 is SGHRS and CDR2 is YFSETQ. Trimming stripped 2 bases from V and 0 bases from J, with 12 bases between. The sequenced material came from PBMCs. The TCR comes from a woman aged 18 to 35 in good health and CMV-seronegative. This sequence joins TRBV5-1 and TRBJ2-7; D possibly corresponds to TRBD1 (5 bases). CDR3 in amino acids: CASSLKRDSSYEQYF. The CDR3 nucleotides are TGCGCCAGCAGCTTAAAACGTGACAGCTCCTACGAGCAGTACTTC.